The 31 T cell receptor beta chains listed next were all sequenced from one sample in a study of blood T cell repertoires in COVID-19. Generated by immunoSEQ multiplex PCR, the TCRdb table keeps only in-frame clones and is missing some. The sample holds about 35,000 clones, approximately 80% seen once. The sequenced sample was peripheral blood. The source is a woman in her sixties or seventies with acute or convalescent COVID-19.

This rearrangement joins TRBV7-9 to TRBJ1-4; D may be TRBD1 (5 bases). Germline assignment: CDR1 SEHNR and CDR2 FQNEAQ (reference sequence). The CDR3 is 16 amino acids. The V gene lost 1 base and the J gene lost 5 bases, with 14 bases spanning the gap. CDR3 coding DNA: TGTGCCAGCAGCTTAGTGTTCCCCGGGGGGAATGAAAAACTGTTTTTT. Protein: CASSLVFPGGNEKLFF.

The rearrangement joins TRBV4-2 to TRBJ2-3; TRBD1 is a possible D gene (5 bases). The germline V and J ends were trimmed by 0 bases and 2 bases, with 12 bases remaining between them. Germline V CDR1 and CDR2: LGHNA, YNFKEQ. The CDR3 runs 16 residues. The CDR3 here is CASSQDDSLITDTQYF. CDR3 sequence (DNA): TGTGCCAGCAGCCAAGACGACAGCCTGATCACAGATACGCAGTATTTT.

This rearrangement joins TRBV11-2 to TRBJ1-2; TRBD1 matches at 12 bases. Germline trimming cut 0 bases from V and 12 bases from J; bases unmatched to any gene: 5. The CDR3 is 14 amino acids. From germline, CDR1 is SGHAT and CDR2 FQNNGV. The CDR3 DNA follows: TGTGCCAGCAGCTTAGACGGGACAGGGGGCGATCACACCTTC. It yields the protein CASSLDGTGGDHTF.

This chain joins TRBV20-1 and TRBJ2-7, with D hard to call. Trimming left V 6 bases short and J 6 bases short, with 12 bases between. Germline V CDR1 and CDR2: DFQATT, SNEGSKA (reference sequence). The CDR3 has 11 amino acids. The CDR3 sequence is CSANRLLEQYF. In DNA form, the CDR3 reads TGCAGTGCCAATCGACTTCTCGAGCAGTACTTC.

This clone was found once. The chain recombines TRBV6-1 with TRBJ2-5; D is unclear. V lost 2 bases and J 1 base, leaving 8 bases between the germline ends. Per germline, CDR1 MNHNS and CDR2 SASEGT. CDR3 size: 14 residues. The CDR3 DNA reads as TGTGCCAGCAGTGAACTGGGCAGCCAAGAGACCCAGTACTTC. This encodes CASSELGSQETQYF.

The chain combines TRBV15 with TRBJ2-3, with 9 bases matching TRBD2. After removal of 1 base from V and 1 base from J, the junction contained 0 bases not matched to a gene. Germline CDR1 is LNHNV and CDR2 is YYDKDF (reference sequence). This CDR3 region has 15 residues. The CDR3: CATSRVAGGTDTQYF. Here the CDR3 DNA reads TGTGCCACCAGCAGAGTAGCGGGAGGCACAGATACGCAGTATTTT.

The CDR3 sequence: CASDQGAQNEQYF. CDR3 nucleotides: TGTGCCAGCGATCAGGGGGCGCAGAACGAGCAGTACTTC. The chain couples TRBV2 to TRBJ2-7; 8 bases match TRBD1. The CDR3 sequence is 13 residues long. V was clipped by 8 bases and J by 5 bases; unmatched bases: 8. Germline V CDR1 and CDR2: SNHLY, FYNNEI.

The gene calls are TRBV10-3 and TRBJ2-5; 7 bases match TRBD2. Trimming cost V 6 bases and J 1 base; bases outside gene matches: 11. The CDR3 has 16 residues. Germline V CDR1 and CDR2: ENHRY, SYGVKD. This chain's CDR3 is CAISGSTGGGQETQYF. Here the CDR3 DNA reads TGTGCCATCAGCGGTTCAACGGGGGGTGGCCAAGAGACCCAGTACTTC.

The CDR3 protein is CASNRLAGATDTQYF. In DNA form, the CDR3 reads TGTGCCAGCAACCGCCTAGCGGGGGCCACAGATACGCAGTATTTT. V usage is TRBV2 and J usage is TRBJ2-3, with TRBD2 matching over 10 bases. CDR1 is SNHLY and CDR2 is FYNNEI in the germline V gene. The CDR3 sequence is 15 residues long. With V trimmed by 7 bases and J by 2 bases, 6 bases remained unmatched.

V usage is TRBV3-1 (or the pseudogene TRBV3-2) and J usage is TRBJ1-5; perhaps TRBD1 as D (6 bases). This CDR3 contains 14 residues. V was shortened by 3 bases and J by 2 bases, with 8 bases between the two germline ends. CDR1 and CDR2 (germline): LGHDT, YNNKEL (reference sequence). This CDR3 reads CASSQGAGNQPQHF. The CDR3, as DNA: TGTGCCAGCAGCCAGGGGGCAGGCAATCAGCCCCAGCATTTT.

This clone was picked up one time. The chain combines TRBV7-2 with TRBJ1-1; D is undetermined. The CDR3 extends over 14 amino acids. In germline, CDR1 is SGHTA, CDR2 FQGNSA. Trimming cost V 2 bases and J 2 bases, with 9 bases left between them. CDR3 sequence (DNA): TGTGCCAGCAGCTTACTCACAGCTAACACTGAAGCTTTCTTT. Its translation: CASSLLTANTEAFF.

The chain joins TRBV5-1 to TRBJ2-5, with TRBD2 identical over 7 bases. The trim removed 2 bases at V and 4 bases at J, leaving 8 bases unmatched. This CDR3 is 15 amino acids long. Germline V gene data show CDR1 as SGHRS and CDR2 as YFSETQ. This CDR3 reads CASSFNRPSGETQYF. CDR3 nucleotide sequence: TGCGCCAGCAGCTTTAATCGCCCTAGCGGAGAGACCCAGTACTTC.

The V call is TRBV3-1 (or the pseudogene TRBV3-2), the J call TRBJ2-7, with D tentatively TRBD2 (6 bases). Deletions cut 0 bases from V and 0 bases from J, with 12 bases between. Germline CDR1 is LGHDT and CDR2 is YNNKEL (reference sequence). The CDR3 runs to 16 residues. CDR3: CASSQDVPSASYEQYF. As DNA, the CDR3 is TGTGCCAGCAGCCAAGATGTACCTAGCGCCTCCTACGAGCAGTACTTC.

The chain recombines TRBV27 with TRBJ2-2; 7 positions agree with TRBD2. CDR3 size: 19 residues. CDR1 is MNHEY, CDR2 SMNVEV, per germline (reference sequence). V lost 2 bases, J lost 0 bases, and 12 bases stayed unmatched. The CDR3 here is CASSLKSGTLLANTGELFF. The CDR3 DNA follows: TGTGCCAGCAGTTTAAAAAGCGGGACCCTACTGGCGAACACCGGGGAGCTGTTTTTT.

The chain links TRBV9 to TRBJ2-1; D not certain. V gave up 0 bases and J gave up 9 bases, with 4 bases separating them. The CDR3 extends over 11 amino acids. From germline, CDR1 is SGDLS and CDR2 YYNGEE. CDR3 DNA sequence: TGTGCCAGCAGCGTAGGCGTTGAGCAGTTCTTC. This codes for CASSVGVEQFF. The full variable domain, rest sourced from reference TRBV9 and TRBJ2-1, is DSGVTQTPKHLITATGQRVTLRCSPRSGDLSVYWYQQSLDQGLQFLIQYYNGEERAKGNILERFSAQQFPDLHSELNLSSLELGDSALYFCASSVGVEQFFGPGTRLTVL.

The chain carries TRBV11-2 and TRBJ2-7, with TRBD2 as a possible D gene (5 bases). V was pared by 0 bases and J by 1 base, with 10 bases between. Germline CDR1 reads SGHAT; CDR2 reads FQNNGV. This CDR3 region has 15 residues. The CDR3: CASSLEGGRSYEQYF. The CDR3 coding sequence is TGTGCCAGCAGCTTAGAAGGAGGCCGGTCCTACGAGCAGTACTTC.

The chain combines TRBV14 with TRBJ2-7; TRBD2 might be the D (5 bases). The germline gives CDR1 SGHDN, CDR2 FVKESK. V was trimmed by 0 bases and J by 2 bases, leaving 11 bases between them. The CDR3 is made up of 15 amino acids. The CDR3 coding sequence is TGTGCCAGCAGCCAAGAATGGGTCGGGGCCTACGAGCAGTACTTC. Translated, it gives CASSQEWVGAYEQYF.

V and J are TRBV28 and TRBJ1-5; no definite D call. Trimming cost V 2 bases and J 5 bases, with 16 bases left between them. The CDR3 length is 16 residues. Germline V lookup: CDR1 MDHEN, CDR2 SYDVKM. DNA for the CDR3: TGTGCCAGCAGTTTAGGCGCAGGAGGTTTGGATCAGCCCCAGCATTTT. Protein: CASSLGAGGLDQPQHF.

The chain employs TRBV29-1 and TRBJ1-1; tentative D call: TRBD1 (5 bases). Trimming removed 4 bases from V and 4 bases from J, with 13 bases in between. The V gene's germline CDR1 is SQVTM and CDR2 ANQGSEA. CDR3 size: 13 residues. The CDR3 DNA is TGCAGCGTTGGGGACGGCGGGGTCACTGAAGCTTTCTTT. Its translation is CSVGDGGVTEAFF.

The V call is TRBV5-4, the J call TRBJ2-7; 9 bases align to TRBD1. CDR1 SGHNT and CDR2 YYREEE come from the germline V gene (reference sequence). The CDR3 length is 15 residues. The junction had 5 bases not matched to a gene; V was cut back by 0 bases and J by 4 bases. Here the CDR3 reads CASSLGGQGLYEQYF. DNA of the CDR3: TGTGCCAGCAGCTTGGGGGGACAGGGACTTTACGAGCAGTACTTC.

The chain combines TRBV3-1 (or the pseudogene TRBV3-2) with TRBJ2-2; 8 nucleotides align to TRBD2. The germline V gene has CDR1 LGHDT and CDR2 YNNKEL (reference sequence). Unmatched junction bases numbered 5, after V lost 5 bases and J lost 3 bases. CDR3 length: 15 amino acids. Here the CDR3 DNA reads TGTGCCAGCAGCTCCTTAGCGGGATACACCGGGGAGCTGTTTTTT. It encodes CASSSLAGYTGELFF.

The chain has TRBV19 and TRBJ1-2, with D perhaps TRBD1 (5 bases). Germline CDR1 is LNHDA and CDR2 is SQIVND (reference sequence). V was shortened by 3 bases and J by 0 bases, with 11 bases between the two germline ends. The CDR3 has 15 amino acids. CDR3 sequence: CASSMQGGANYGYTF. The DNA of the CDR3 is TGTGCCAGTAGTATGCAGGGAGGGGCTAACTATGGCTACACCTTC.

For the CDR3, the DNA is TGTGCCAGCCAGGGGTTTGGATACGAGCAGTACTTC. As protein: CASQGFGYEQYF. The V call is TRBV5-5, the J call TRBJ2-7; TRBD1 is a possible D gene (6 bases). Deletions cut 7 bases from V and 4 bases from J, with 12 bases between. The CDR3 spans 12 residues. The germline V gene has CDR1 SGHKS and CDR2 YYEKEE (reference sequence). The full variable domain, in which reference TRBV5-5 and TRBJ2-7 provide the parts outside the CDR3, is DAGVTQSPTHLIKTRGQQVTLRCSPISGHKSVSWYQQVLGQGPQFIFQYYEKEERGRGNFPDRFSARQFPNYSSELNVNALLLGDSALYLCASQGFGYEQYFGPGTRLTVT.

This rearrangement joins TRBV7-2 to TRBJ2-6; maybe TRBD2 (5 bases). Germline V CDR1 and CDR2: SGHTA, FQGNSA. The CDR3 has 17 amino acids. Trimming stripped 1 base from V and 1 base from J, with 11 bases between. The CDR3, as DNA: TGTGCCAGCAGCTTAGAGGGAGTGGGTTCTGGGGCCAACGTCCTGACTTTC. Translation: CASSLEGVGSGANVLTF. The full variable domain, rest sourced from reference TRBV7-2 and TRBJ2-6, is GAGVSQSPSNKVTEKGKDVELRCDPISGHTALYWYRQSLGQGLEFLIYFQGNSAPDKSGLPSDRFSAERTGGSVSTLTIQRTQQEDSAVYLCASSLEGVGSGANVLTFGAGSRLTVL.

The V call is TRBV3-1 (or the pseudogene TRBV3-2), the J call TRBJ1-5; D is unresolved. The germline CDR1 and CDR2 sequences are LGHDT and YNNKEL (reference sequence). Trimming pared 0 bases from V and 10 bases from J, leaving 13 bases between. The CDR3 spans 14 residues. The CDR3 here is CASSQEEGPGPQHF. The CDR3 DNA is TGTGCCAGCAGCCAAGAGGAGGGCCCCGGACCCCAGCATTTT.

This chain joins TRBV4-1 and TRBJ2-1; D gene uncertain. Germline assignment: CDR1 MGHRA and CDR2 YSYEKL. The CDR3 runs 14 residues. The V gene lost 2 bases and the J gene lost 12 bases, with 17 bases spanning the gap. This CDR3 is CASSQLGGFIVQFF. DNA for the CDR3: TGCGCCAGCAGCCAACTAGGTGGCTTTATAGTGCAGTTCTTC.

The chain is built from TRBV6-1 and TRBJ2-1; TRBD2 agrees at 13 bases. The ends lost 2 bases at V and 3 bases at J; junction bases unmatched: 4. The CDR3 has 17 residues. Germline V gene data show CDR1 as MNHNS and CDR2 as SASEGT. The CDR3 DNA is TGTGCCAGCAGTGAACGAAGACTAGCGGGGGGCTACAATGAGCAGTTCTTC. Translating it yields CASSERRLAGGYNEQFF.

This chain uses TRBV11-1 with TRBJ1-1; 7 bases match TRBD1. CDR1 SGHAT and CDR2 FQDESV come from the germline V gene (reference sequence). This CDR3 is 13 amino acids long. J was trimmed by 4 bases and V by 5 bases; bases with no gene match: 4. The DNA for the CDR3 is TGTGCCAGCAGCGTGAACAGGGGCACTGAAGCTTTCTTT. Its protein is CASSVNRGTEAFF.

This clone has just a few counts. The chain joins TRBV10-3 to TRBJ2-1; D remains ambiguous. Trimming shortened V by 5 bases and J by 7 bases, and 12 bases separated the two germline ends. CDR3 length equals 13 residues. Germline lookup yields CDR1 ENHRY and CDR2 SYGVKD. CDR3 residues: CAISSVDRNEQFF. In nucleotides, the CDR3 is TGTGCCATCAGTAGCGTAGATAGGAATGAGCAGTTCTTC.

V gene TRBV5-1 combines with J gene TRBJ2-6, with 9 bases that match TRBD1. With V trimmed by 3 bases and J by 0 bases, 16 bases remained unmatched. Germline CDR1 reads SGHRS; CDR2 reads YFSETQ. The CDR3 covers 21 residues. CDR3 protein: CASSSPGTGIKGSSGANVLTF. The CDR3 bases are TGCGCCAGCAGCTCCCCGGGGACAGGGATCAAGGGGAGCTCTGGGGCCAACGTCCTGACTTTC.

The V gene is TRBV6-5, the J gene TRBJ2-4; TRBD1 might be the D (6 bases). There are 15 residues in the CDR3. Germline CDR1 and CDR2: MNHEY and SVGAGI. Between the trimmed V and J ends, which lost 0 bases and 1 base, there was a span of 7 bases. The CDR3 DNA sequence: TGTGCCAGCAGTTACTCCACAGGGGCCAAAAACATTCAGTACTTC. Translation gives CASSYSTGAKNIQYF.